This paragraph reports one TCR beta chain. The source of the sample is a study of blood T cell repertoires in COVID-19. Repertoires were generated with immunoSEQ multiplex PCR, while TCRdb's copy carries only in-frame clones and drops some. The table has tens of thousands of clones, over 80% seen once. The CDR3 is 14 residues long. Germline lookup yields CDR1 SNHLY and CDR2 FYNNEI. Trimming took off 7 bases at V and 2 bases at J, with 14 bases between the two ends. The chain links TRBV2 to TRBJ1-1, with D tentatively TRBD1 (6 bases). The TCR originated in a human donor with active COVID-19. The donor label of this sample is uncertain. Material for sequencing was peripheral blood. This CDR3 reads CASKQGLGNTEAFF. As DNA, the CDR3 is TGTGCCAGCAAGCAGGGGCTGGGCAACACTGAAGCTTTCTTT.